The 18 T cell receptor beta chains in this list originate from one sample, sequenced in a study of cytomegalovirus exposure and HLA in healthy donors. PCR used 60 Vbeta primers and 13 Jbeta primers. Clones were read by immunoSEQ multiplex PCR, and TCRdb kept only the in-frame ones, dropping some. The sample carries roughly 80,000 clones, over 60% recorded once. Sequenced material: PBMCs. All receptors derive from a male donor in good health and CMV-seropositive.

This sequence joins TRBV5-1 and TRBJ2-5; possibly TRBD2 for D (6 bases). The CDR3 is 18 amino acids. CDR1 is SGHRS, CDR2 YFSETQ, per germline. V shed 0 bases and J shed 0 bases, with 18 bases lying between them. The chain's CDR3 is CASSLGGSGHTHQETQYF. DNA for the CDR3: TGCGCCAGCAGCTTGGGGGGTAGCGGCCATACCCACCAAGAGACCCAGTACTTC.

This clone was seen a few times. The rearrangement joins TRBV5-6 to TRBJ2-5; TRBD1 aligns across 8 bases. Germline CDR1 SGHDT, CDR2 YYEEEE. V trimming: 3 bases; J trimming: 2 bases; junction bases outside the gene matches: 6. This CDR3 comprises 15 residues. CDR3 protein: CASSWGTGDQETQYF. The CDR3 DNA reads as TGTGCCAGCAGCTGGGGGACAGGCGATCAAGAGACCCAGTACTTC.

CDR3: CASSGGVVNQPQHF. Written as DNA, the CDR3 is TGTGCCAGTAGTGGGGGGGTGGTCAATCAGCCCCAGCATTTT. The rearrangement joins TRBV19 to TRBJ1-5, with a weak D call TRBD1 (5 bases). This CDR3 has 14 residues. Trimming stripped 5 bases from V and 3 bases from J, with 11 bases between. Germline V gene sequence: CDR1 LNHDA, CDR2 SQIVND (reference sequence).

The chain carries TRBV30 and TRBJ1-5, with D tentatively TRBD1 (6 bases). The CDR3 contains 12 residues. CDR1 GTSNPN and CDR2 SVGIG come from the germline V gene (reference sequence). Trimming removed 1 base at V and 6 bases at J, with 7 bases between. The CDR3 DNA follows: TGTGCCTGGAGTGCAGGGGCTCAGCCCCAGCATTTT. Translation: CAWSAGAQPQHF.

Only a few counts were recorded for this clone. The chain combines TRBV28 with TRBJ1-2; D is possibly TRBD1 (5 bases). V was clipped by 3 bases and J by 7 bases, with 18 bases between them. Germline V gene data show CDR1 as MDHEN and CDR2 as SYDVKM. The CDR3 is made up of 15 amino acids. CDR3 nucleotide sequence: TGTGCCAGCAGTTTTTTGCTAGGGGAGGGTACTGGCTACACCTTC. Its translation is CASSFLLGEGTGYTF.

This clone was recorded only once. The chain uses TRBV30 and TRBJ1-5, with 8 bases lining up with TRBD1. Germline V CDR1 and CDR2: GTSNPN, SVGIG (reference sequence). The CDR3 totals 14 residues. With 5 bases clipped from V and 6 bases from J, the junction kept 9 bases outside the gene matches. CDR3 residues: CAWGLDREFQPQHF. CDR3 nucleotides: TGTGCCTGGGGACTGGACAGGGAATTTCAGCCCCAGCATTTT.

The chain couples TRBV10-3 to TRBJ2-7, with 8 bases matching TRBD2. The CDR3 covers 15 residues. J gave up 5 bases and V 0 bases, and 6 bases lay outside the gene matches. Looked up from germline, CDR1 is ENHRY and CDR2 is SYGVKD. The CDR3, as DNA: TGTGCCATCAGTGAGTCCGGGCGGGGGGCCCACGAGCAGTACTTC. Encoded protein: CAISESGRGAHEQYF.

This clone was seen a handful of times. The chain links TRBV14 to TRBJ2-5; 10 nucleotides align to TRBD2. The CDR3 totals 17 residues. Germline values: CDR1 SGHDN, CDR2 FVKESK. V was clipped by 1 base and J by 3 bases; unmatched bases: 8. CDR3 bases: TGTGCCAGCAGCCAAGCATTTGGAGCGGGAGGGAAAGAGACCCAGTACTTC. This codes for CASSQAFGAGGKETQYF.

The chain carries TRBV6-1 and TRBJ1-5; a possible D gene is TRBD1 (6 bases). CDR1 is MNHNS and CDR2 is SASEGT in the germline V gene. CDR3 size: 15 residues. Trimming pared 5 bases from V and 2 bases from J, leaving 13 bases between. The CDR3 spells CASSPTGRGNQPQHF. The CDR3 bases are TGTGCCAGCAGTCCGACAGGCCGCGGCAATCAGCCCCAGCATTTT.

The V gene is TRBV7-8, the J gene TRBJ2-7, with 10 bases identical to TRBD1. The junction had 6 bases not matched to a gene; V was cut back by 0 bases and J by 7 bases. This CDR3 has 15 amino acids. Germline V lookup: CDR1 SGHVS, CDR2 FQNEAQ. CDR3 DNA: TGTGCCAGCAGCTTAGCCTGGGACAGGGGCAGGGAGCAGTACTTC. This translates into CASSLAWDRGREQYF.

The sample holds one count of this clone. This rearrangement joins TRBV4-1 to TRBJ1-2; 9 positions agree with TRBD1. The CDR3 has 16 residues. J was trimmed by 7 bases and V by 2 bases; bases with no gene match: 11. The germline V gene encodes CDR1 MGHRA and CDR2 YSYEKL. The CDR3: CASSQSGQGSRGGYTF. CDR3 DNA: TGCGCCAGCAGCCAATCGGGACAGGGTTCTCGTGGTGGCTACACCTTC.

The rearrangement joins TRBV27 to TRBJ2-5; D may be TRBD1 (5 bases). V dropped 5 bases and J dropped 1 base, with 14 bases sitting between them. Germline V lookup: CDR1 MNHEY, CDR2 SMNVEV (reference sequence). The CDR3 sequence is 15 residues long. CDR3 sequence reads: CASSPGQIIQETQYF. The DNA of the CDR3 is TGTGCCAGCAGTCCTGGACAAATCATCCAAGAGACCCAGTACTTC.

V is TRBV6-1 and J is TRBJ1-5; tentatively, D is TRBD1 (6 bases). Germline V lookup: CDR1 MNHNS, CDR2 SASEGT. This CDR3 has 15 residues. V dropped 3 bases and J dropped 7 bases, with 16 bases sitting between them. The CDR3 reads CASSDYGGGEQPQHF. The CDR3 DNA reads TGTGCCAGCAGTGATTATGGAGGGGGGGAGCAGCCCCAGCATTTT.

Written as DNA, the CDR3 is TGTGCCAGCAGTTTAGGGACTAGCGGGACCTACGAGCAGTACTTC. Protein: CASSLGTSGTYEQYF. The genes are TRBV27 and TRBJ2-7; TRBD2 agrees at 13 bases. Unmatched junction bases numbered 0, after V lost 2 bases and J lost 2 bases. This CDR3 region has 15 residues. CDR1 is MNHEY and CDR2 is SMNVEV in the germline V gene (reference sequence).

In its sample, this clone was seen once. The chain combines TRBV6-1 with TRBJ1-5; no clear D. The ends were cut back, 4 bases at V and 6 bases at J, with 13 bases in the middle. Germline values: CDR1 MNHNS, CDR2 SASEGT. The length of the CDR3 is 14 residues. CDR3 amino acids: CASSGGLEVQPQHF. As DNA, the CDR3 is TGTGCCAGCAGTGGCGGGTTGGAGGTTCAGCCCCAGCATTTT.

The V gene is TRBV30, the J gene TRBJ1-4; D ambiguous. With 8 bases removed from V and 4 bases from J, the gap between germline ends came to 17 bases. The CDR3 runs 14 residues. Germline CDR1 reads GTSNPN; CDR2 reads SVGIG (reference sequence). The CDR3 loop reads CAVSGESINEKLFF. CDR3 nucleotide sequence: TGTGCCGTAAGTGGGGAGAGTATTAATGAAAAACTGTTTTTT. Drawing the rest from reference TRBV30 and TRBJ1-4, the complete variable domain is SQTIHQWPATLVQPVGSPLSLECTVEGTSNPNLYWYRQAAGRGLQLLFYSVGIGQISSEVPQNLSASRPQDRQFILSSKKLLLSDSGFYLCAVSGESINEKLFFGSGTQLSVL.

This sequence joins TRBV11-3 and TRBJ2-3; no definite D call. Trimming removed 1 base at V and 3 bases at J, with 11 bases between. In germline, CDR1 is SGHNT, CDR2 YENEEA. The CDR3 spans 15 residues. The CDR3 region is CASSLGSGVTDTQYF. As DNA, the CDR3 is TGTGCCAGCAGCTTAGGAAGTGGAGTGACAGATACGCAGTATTTT.

CDR3 sequence (DNA): TGTGCCACCCTGGACAGGGTCTATGGCTACACCTTC. This encodes CATLDRVYGYTF. The chain is built from TRBV27 and TRBJ1-2, with 8 nucleotides matching TRBD1. V gave up 10 bases and J gave up 4 bases; unmatched junction bases: 5. The CDR3 length is 12 residues. CDR1 is MNHEY and CDR2 is SMNVEV in the germline V gene (reference sequence).